The T cell receptor (beta chain) described here comes from a study of OX40 agonist ivuxolimab in advanced cancers. Study information: Ivuxolimab, which patients received intravenously every 2 weeks, was dosed at 0.01 to 10 mg/kg.

Deletions cut 4 bases from V and 2 bases from J, with 12 bases between. Per the germline V gene, CDR1 is MNHNS and CDR2 is SASEGT. The CDR3 totals 15 residues. Regarding the study as a whole: Within 6 weeks, CD4+ and CD8+ blood T cells expanded clonally at 0.1 to 3.0 mg/kg.

Sequenced by immunoSEQ multiplex PCR; TCRdb stores in-frame clones only, minus some. The sample lists more than 80,000 clones, about 92% seen once, with about 0.24% in the top ten. Concerning this clone itself: Its antigen is still unknown.

This receptor was obtained from an adult with an advanced solid tumor such as melanoma, head and neck, liver or kidney cancer. This sample comprised CD4+ or CD8+ T cells sorted from blood, obtained in a trial of the OX40 agonist ivuxolimab. This chain joins TRBV6-1 and TRBJ2-1, with D possibly matching TRBD2 (7 bases). The CDR3 sequence: CASSASGGPYNEQFF. The CDR3 DNA follows: TGTGCCAGCAGTGCCTCGGGGGGCCCCTACAATGAGCAGTTCTTC.